Listed here are 10 T cell receptor beta chains from one sample, sequenced in a study of PD-1 blockade in mismatch repair-deficient tumors. The repertoire was sequenced with immunoSEQ multiplex PCR; TCRdb's copy has only in-frame clones and lacks some. The sample lists roughly 79,000 clones, more than 80% occurring once. The sample consisted of peripheral blood, taken 44 weeks after starting pembrolizumab. The receptor source for this set is an adult with mismatch repair-deficient cancer.

The J gene is TRBJ1-1, the V gene TRBV19; D uncertain. Per the germline V gene, CDR1 is LNHDA and CDR2 is SQIVND (reference sequence). V lost 5 bases to trimming and J lost 2 bases, with 12 bases between them. The CDR3 covers 14 residues. CDR3 region: CASSALGINTEAFF. CDR3 coding DNA: TGTGCCAGTAGTGCATTAGGAATTAACACTGAAGCTTTCTTT.

The chain carries TRBV18 and TRBJ2-2; tentatively, D is TRBD2 (6 bases). Germline loops: CDR1 KGHSH, CDR2 LQKENI. V was pared by 5 bases and J by 2 bases, with 18 bases between. The CDR3 consists of 17 residues. In DNA, the CDR3 is TGTGCCAGCTCAGGGACTTTGGGACGGATTAACACCGGGGAGCTGTTTTTT. Amino acids: CASSGTLGRINTGELFF.

The chain recombines TRBV19 with TRBJ2-1; 7 nucleotides line up with TRBD2. The trim removed 8 bases at V and 4 bases at J, leaving 8 bases unmatched. The CDR3 consists of 14 residues. The V gene's germline CDR1 is LNHDA and CDR2 SQIVND (reference sequence). CDR3 in DNA: TGTGCCAGTCGCCTGGGAGCGGGGTACAATGAGCAGTTCTTC. This translates into CASRLGAGYNEQFF.

V usage is TRBV12-5 and J usage is TRBJ1-1, with D unresolved. The CDR3 spans 11 residues. From germline, CDR1 is LGHNT and CDR2 FRNRAP. V was pared by 1 base and J by 11 bases, with 8 bases between. In DNA, the CDR3 is TGTGCTAGTGGTTTGGGAATTTCGGCTTTCTTT. It is translated as CASGLGISAFF.

The rearrangement joins TRBV19 to TRBJ1-4; D call uncertain. Between the trimmed V and J ends, which lost 3 bases and 6 bases, there was a span of 11 bases. The CDR3 is 14 amino acids. Germline V CDR1 and CDR2: LNHDA, SQIVND (reference sequence). DNA of the CDR3: TGTGCCAGTAGTATGGCGGCGCCTGATGAAAAACTGTTTTTT. Translation gives CASSMAAPDEKLFF.

In DNA, the CDR3 is TGTGCCATCAGTGGGTTGCGGGACGGGGAGCAGTACTTC. Protein: CAISGLRDGEQYF. The chain links TRBV10-3 to TRBJ2-7; D might be TRBD2 (6 bases). The CDR3 is made up of 13 amino acids. In germline, CDR1 is ENHRY, CDR2 SYGVKD. V was trimmed by 4 bases and J by 7 bases, leaving 14 bases between them.

The rearrangement uses TRBV6-1 and TRBJ1-1, with D unclear. The V gene's germline CDR1 is MNHNS and CDR2 SASEGT. Between the trimmed V and J ends, which lost 7 bases and 6 bases, there was a span of 15 bases. CDR3 size: 13 residues. CDR3 loop: CASIGVGRPEAFF. In nucleotides, the CDR3 is TGTGCCAGCATCGGGGTGGGTCGACCTGAAGCTTTCTTT.

The V gene is TRBV2, the J gene TRBJ2-7; D is perhaps TRBD1 (6 bases). Germline CDR1 SNHLY, CDR2 FYNNEI. Trimming left V 6 bases short and J 0 bases short, with 15 bases between. The CDR3 loop spans 15 amino acids. This CDR3 reads CASRSGTMSSYEQYF. CDR3 in DNA: TGTGCCAGCAGATCCGGGACAATGAGCTCCTACGAGCAGTACTTC.

The chain joins TRBV6-1 to TRBJ1-1, with a possible D match to TRBD1 (6 bases). Trimming stripped 7 bases from V and 7 bases from J, with 16 bases between. There are 13 residues in the CDR3. The germline V gene has CDR1 MNHNS and CDR2 SASEGT. CDR3 residues: CASTETGRLEAFF. In nucleotides, the CDR3 is TGTGCCAGCACCGAGACAGGCCGTCTTGAAGCTTTCTTT.

This clone was observed a few times. The V and J genes are TRBV10-1 and TRBJ2-1, with 8 positions matching TRBD1. V trimming: 1 base; J trimming: 12 bases; junction bases outside the gene matches: 8. Germline V CDR1 and CDR2: WNHNN, SYGVQD (reference sequence). The CDR3 loop spans 14 amino acids. The CDR3 sequence is CASSEWQGALVQFF. The CDR3, as DNA: TGCGCCAGCAGTGAGTGGCAGGGGGCGTTGGTGCAGTTCTTC.